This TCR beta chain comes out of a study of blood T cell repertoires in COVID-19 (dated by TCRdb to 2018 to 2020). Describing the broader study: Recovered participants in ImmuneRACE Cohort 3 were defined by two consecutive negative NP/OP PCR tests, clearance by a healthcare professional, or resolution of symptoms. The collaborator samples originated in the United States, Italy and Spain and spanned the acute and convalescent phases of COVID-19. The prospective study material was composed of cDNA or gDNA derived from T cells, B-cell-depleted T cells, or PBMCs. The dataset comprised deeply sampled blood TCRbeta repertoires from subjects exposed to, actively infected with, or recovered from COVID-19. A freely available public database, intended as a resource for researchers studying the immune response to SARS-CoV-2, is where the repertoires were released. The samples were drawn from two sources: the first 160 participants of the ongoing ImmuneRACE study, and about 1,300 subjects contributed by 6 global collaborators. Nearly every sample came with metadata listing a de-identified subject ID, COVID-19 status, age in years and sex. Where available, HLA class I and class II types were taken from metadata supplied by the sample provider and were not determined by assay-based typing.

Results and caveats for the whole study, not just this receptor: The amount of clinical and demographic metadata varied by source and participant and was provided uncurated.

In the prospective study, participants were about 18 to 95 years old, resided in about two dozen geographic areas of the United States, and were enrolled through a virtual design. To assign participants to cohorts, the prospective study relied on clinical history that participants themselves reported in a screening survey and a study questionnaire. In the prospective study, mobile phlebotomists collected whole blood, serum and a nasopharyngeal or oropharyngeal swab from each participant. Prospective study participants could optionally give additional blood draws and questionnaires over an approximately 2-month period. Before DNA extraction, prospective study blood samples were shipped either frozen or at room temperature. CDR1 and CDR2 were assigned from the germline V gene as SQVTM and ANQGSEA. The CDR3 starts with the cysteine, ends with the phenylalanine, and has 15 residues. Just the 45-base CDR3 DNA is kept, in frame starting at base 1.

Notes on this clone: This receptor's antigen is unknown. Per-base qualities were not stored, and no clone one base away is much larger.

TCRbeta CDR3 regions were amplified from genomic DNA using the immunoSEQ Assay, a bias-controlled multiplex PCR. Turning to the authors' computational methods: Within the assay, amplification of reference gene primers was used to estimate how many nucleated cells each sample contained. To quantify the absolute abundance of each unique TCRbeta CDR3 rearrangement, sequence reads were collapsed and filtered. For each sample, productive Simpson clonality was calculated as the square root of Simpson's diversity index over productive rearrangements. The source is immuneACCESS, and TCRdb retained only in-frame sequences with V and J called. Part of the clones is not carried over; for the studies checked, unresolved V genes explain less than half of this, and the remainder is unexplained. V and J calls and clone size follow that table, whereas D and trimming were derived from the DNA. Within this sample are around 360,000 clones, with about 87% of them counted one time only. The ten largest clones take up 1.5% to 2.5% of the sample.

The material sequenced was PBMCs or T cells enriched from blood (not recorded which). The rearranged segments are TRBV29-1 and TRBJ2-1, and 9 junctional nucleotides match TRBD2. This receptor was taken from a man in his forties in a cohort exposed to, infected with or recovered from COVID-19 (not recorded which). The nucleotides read TGCAGTCTCCAGCGGGAGGATTTTAAGTTCAATGAGCAGTTCTTC. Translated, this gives CSLQREDFKFNEQFF.